This T cell receptor beta chain was recorded in a study of T-cell memory formation after mild COVID-19 (dated by TCRdb to the early 2020s). For the wider study: TCR sequence clusters from the two donors were found to be largely donor specific. In a couple of donors, T-cell clones that expanded and contracted after mild COVID-19 were tracked by sequencing TCRalpha and TCRbeta repertoires over time. Two young, previously healthy adult volunteers made up the cohort, one male and one female.

Ficoll-Paque density gradient centrifugation was used to isolate PBMCs. Including the terminal cysteine and phenylalanine, the CDR3 comprises 15 residues. This entry keeps only the CDR3 DNA: 45 bases, framed from base 1. Germline trimming amounts to 9 bases on V and 5 bases on J, with 15 as the count of junction bases outside the gene matches. Sequences SGHVS (CDR1) and FNYEAQ (CDR2) are obtained from the germline V gene. The sequencer was an Illumina NovaSeq 6000. Using 5'RACE with constant-segment primers, TCRalpha and TCRbeta cDNA libraries were constructed, with sample barcodes and unique molecular identifiers added in the process. RNA was extracted from every sample with Trizol reagent. Amplification of the libraries took two PCR steps, and the second step added a second sample barcode plus Illumina TruSeq adapters. The libraries were sequenced on an Illumina NovaSeq using 2 x 150 bp paired-end reads. The paper's data handling went like this. Reads were demultiplexed and collapsed into UMI-guided consensus sequences with migec v1.2.7. With mixcr v2.1.11, UMI consensuses were aligned to TRA and TRB V and J templates and assembled into clonotypes. Expanded or contracted clonotypes were those called significant by both edgeR and NoisET, with noise models trained on biological replicates. For edgeR calls, the cutoffs were a false discovery rate-adjusted p below 0.01 and a log2 fold-change threshold of 1. As an exploratory analysis of dynamics, PCA with hierarchical clustering was applied to max-normalized trajectories of the 1000 most abundant clonotypes. The CD4 or CD8 phenotype of responding clones was assigned using the separately sequenced CD4+ and CD8+ repertoires. TCRdb reanalyzed the raw reads on its own, using fastp at Q25 for trimming and MiXCR for clone calling, and kept in-frame beta chains. Every distinct CDR3 protein forms one entry, paired with its most common genes and DNA. The V and J calls come from TCRdb's annotation, not from the publication. For this sample there are 300,000 to 400,000 distinct CDR3 sequences; approximately 27% appear just once. About 13% of the sample goes to the ten largest clones.

The paper's findings and limits, for the study overall: Clones that contracted from day 15 to 85 showed balanced CD4/CD8 phenotypes, whereas a second wave of clones that expanded from day 15 to 37 leaned towards CD4+. The study covered only two mild cases, and larger cohorts including severe cases with pre-infection samples were considered necessary. Some responding clones were detected in pre-infection memory, which suggested that pre-existing cross-reactive memory T cells had joined the SARS-CoV-2 response. SARS-CoV-2 specificity was not confirmed for the second-wave clones peaking on day 37. Contracting CD4+ clones were found mainly in CM and EM memory subsets, while CD8+ clones were enriched in EMRA.

As concerns this clonotype: Its antigen is not yet known. Per-base qualities were not stored, and no clone one base away is much larger.

The chain links TRBV7-6 with TRBJ1-2, and TRBD1 matches 7 of the central bases. This TCR derives from an adult woman who had mild COVID-19 (a few samples of this study predate the infection). The sample titles of this study are shuffled in the database, so cell type and time point are left out; the donor was told from shared clones. The material sequenced was PBMCs or a T cell subset sorted from them (not recorded which). The CDR3 region has the sequence CARSPRPGGFYGYTF. Read as DNA, the sequence is TGTGCCAGAAGCCCTCGCCCAGGGGGTTTTTATGGCTACACCTTC.